The entry below describes one TCR beta chain. V lost 6 bases to trimming and J lost 0 bases, with 14 bases between them. The CDR3 extends over 16 amino acids. Germline CDR1 is LNHDA and CDR2 is SQIVND (reference sequence). This sample stems from a study of cytomegalovirus exposure and HLA in healthy donors. Primers for the PCR totalled 60 Vbeta and 13 Jbeta. TCRdb's table, derived via immunoSEQ multiplex PCR, lists solely in-frame clones and lacks some. The table records approximately 120,000 clones, approximately 78% of them present only once. Input material: PBMCs. The origin of this receptor is a man aged 40-49 years in good health and CMV-seronegative. The V gene is TRBV19, the J gene TRBJ1-4; maybe TRBD1 (5 bases). The CDR3: CASRGTTAATNEKLFF. CDR3 in DNA: TGTGCCAGTAGGGGAACGACAGCCGCAACTAATGAAAAACTGTTTTTT.